A single sample gave rise to the 24 T cell receptor beta chains below, sequenced in a study of prognosis after radiotherapy for stage I lung cancer. Amplification of TCR beta CDR3 from genomic DNA used two-round multiplex PCR. Amplification in first-round PCR relied on primers specific to each TRBV and TRBJ gene. TCRdb reprocessed the multiplex PCR reads with MiXCR, giving one entry per CDR3 protein. The sample records fewer than 40,000 distinct CDR3 sequences, around a third being singletons. The specimen comprised PBMCs, sampled before or after stereotactic body radiation therapy (not recorded which). All receptors derive from a donor aged 50 or older with non-small cell lung cancer.

About this clonotype: A much larger clonotype is one base distant, so this may be a read error. Written as DNA, the CDR3 is TGTGCCAACAGCTTTGCCGGAGGGTCTGAAGCTTTCTTT. Residues: CANSFAGGSEAFF. The V gene is TRBV5-4, the J gene TRBJ1-1, with no clear D. This CDR3 comprises 13 residues. Germline-derived CDR1 and CDR2 are SGHNT and YYREEE (reference sequence).

In this sample, this clonotype turned up many times. The rearrangement links TRBV7-9 to TRBJ1-1; tentative D call: TRBD1 (5 bases). Trimming cost V 1 base and J 9 bases, with 12 bases left between them. Germline V lookup: CDR1 SEHNR, CDR2 FQNEAQ (reference sequence). The CDR3 is 13 residues long. The CDR3 DNA is TGTGCCAGCAGCTTAGTCCAGGGAGTAAAAGCTTTCTTT. As protein: CASSLVQGVKAFF.

This clonotype was recorded at least ten times. V is TRBV19 and J is TRBJ2-2; unclear D gene. Germline V gene sequence: CDR1 LNHDA, CDR2 SQIVND (reference sequence). V dropped 5 bases and J dropped 6 bases, with 7 bases sitting between them. The CDR3 has 12 amino acids. In nucleotides, the CDR3 is TGTGCCAGTAGTCGTCAGGCCGGGGAGCTGTTTTTT. Its protein product is CASSRQAGELFF.

This clonotype has only a few counts. Germline is not matched at one junction end, which may reflect a read error. The chain's CDR3 is CASSSRLAPDTGELFF. The CDR3 DNA reads TGTGCTAGCAGCTCCCGACTAGCTCCGGACACCGGGGAGCTGTTTTTT. This rearrangement joins TRBV7-7 to TRBJ2-2; 7 bases are a match to TRBD2. Germline CDR1 and CDR2: SSHAT and FNYEAQ (reference sequence). The CDR3 length is 16 residues.

Remarks on this clonotype: Being one base from a much bigger clone, this may be a read error. V gene TRBV6-2 or TRBV6-3 combines with J gene TRBJ2-2, with no clear D. This CDR3 comprises 15 residues. V dropped 8 bases and J dropped 1 base, with 14 bases sitting between them. The germline CDR1 and CDR2 sequences are MNHEY and SVGEGT. Here the CDR3 DNA reads TGTGCCAGCCTGAAGGAACATTTGAACACCGGGGAGCTGTTTTTT. Protein: CASLKEHLNTGELFF.

This clonotype has a handful of counts. This may stem from a read error, because a much larger clone lies one nucleotide away. The gene calls are TRBV6-2 or TRBV6-3 and TRBJ1-1; D unclear. CDR3 length: 14 amino acids. Trimming cost V 7 bases and J 5 bases, with 17 bases left between them. Germline assignment: CDR1 MNHEY and CDR2 SVGEGT. The CDR3 sequence is CASIEGRSFTEAFF. CDR3 bases: TGTGCCAGCATCGAAGGCAGGAGTTTTACTGAAGCTTTCTTT.

This clonotype has at least ten counts. The rearrangement joins TRBV28 to TRBJ1-5, with D perhaps matching TRBD1 (5 bases). The germline V and J ends were trimmed by 1 base and 7 bases, with 8 bases remaining between them. The germline CDR1 and CDR2 sequences are MDHEN and SYDVKM. The CDR3 contains 13 residues. The CDR3, as DNA: TGTGCCAGCAGTTTATTTTGGGGCCAGCCCCAGCATTTT. Translation: CASSLFWGQPQHF.

Regarding this clonotype: A much more abundant neighbour one base away suggests this may be a read error. V usage is TRBV6-9 and J usage is TRBJ2-5, with 9 bases aligning to TRBD1. CDR1 is MNHGY and CDR2 is SVAAGI in the germline V gene. V was pared by 3 bases and J by 4 bases, with 9 bases of the junction left unmatched. The CDR3 consists of 16 residues. This CDR3 is CASSYSWTGDRETQYF. CDR3 in DNA: TGTGCCAGCAGTTACTCCTGGACAGGGGACCGAGAGACCCAGTACTTC.

In its sample, this clonotype was seen many times. The V gene is TRBV27, the J gene TRBJ2-2; either TRBD1 or TRBD2 may fit D (5 bases each). With 8 bases removed from V and 2 bases from J, the gap between germline ends came to 12 bases. Germline V gene sequence: CDR1 MNHEY, CDR2 SMNVEV (reference sequence). The length of the CDR3 is 14 residues. The chain's CDR3 is CASGNGANTGELFF. The CDR3 DNA reads as TGTGCCAGCGGAAACGGGGCTAACACCGGGGAGCTGTTTTTT.

This clonotype was detected ten times or more. The J gene is TRBJ1-3, the V gene TRBV18; unclear D gene. Deletions cut 4 bases from V and 6 bases from J, with 16 bases between. CDR3 length: 15 residues. Germline V lookup: CDR1 KGHSH, CDR2 LQKENI. Here the CDR3 reads CASSQVNPPVNTIYF. CDR3 nucleotide sequence: TGTGCCAGCTCACAAGTAAACCCCCCAGTAAACACCATATATTTT. The full variable domain, completed using reference TRBV18 and TRBJ1-3, is NAGVMQNPRHLVRRRGQEARLRCSPMKGHSHVYWYRQLPEEGLKFMVYLQKENIIDESGMPKERFSAEFPKEGPSILRIQQVVRGDSAAYFCASSQVNPPVNTIYFGEGSWLTVV.

This clonotype was observed at least ten times. The chain combines TRBV19 with TRBJ1-2; 9 bases fit TRBD1. V gave up 5 bases and J gave up 9 bases; unmatched junction bases: 4. CDR1 and CDR2 from the germline V gene are LNHDA and SQIVND (reference sequence). CDR3 length equals 12 residues. CDR3 in amino acids: CASSPGQGRYTF. The CDR3 DNA reads as TGTGCCAGTAGTCCCGGACAGGGGCGCTACACCTTC.

This clonotype was picked up one time. The V call is TRBV20-1, the J call TRBJ1-5; no clear D. CDR1 DFQATT and CDR2 SNEGSKA come from the germline V gene (reference sequence). This CDR3 region has 14 residues. The V end was cut by 1 base, the J end by 5 bases, with 12 bases between. The CDR3: CSARVWEDDQPQHF. DNA of the CDR3: TGCAGTGCTAGAGTGTGGGAGGATGATCAGCCCCAGCATTTT.

The rearrangement uses TRBV6-1 and TRBJ1-2; tentative D call: TRBD1 (6 bases). Germline-derived CDR1 and CDR2 are MNHNS and SASEGT. CDR3 length: 13 residues. V was pared by 3 bases and J by 6 bases, with 11 bases between. This chain's CDR3 is CASSDGQLDGYTF. For the CDR3, the DNA is TGTGCCAGCAGTGATGGACAGTTAGATGGCTACACCTTC.

This clonotype has ten or more counts. As DNA, the CDR3 is TGTGCCAGCAGCCAATTGGGGGGGGGGCCGGGGGAGCAGTTCTTC. Translating it yields CASSQLGGGPGEQFF. The V call is TRBV3-1, the J call TRBJ2-1; maybe TRBD2 (7 bases). CDR1 and CDR2 from the germline V gene are LGHDT and YNNKEL (reference sequence). V was trimmed by 2 bases and J by 10 bases, leaving 18 bases between them. The CDR3 runs 15 residues.

As concerns this clonotype: A clone one base away is much larger, so this may be a read error. The rearrangement uses TRBV28 and TRBJ2-1, with 11 bases that match TRBD2. The ends lost 7 bases at V and 14 bases at J; junction bases unmatched: 7. The CDR3 is 12 residues long. Germline V gene lookup returns CDR1 MDHEN and CDR2 SYDVKM. CDR3 in amino acids: CASIYRSGGEFF. CDR3 DNA sequence: TGTGCCAGCATTTACCGTAGCGGGGGGGAGTTCTTC.

This clonotype showed up many times. The CDR3 DNA reads TGCAGTGCTAGACCAGTACAGGGAATCGGCGGGGAGCTGTTTTTT. Translated: CSARPVQGIGGELFF. The chain couples TRBV20-1 to TRBJ2-2, with D possibly being TRBD1 (6 bases). Trimming removed 2 bases from V and 7 bases from J, with 17 bases in between. The CDR3 totals 15 residues. From germline, CDR1 is DFQATT and CDR2 SNEGSKA (reference sequence).

This clonotype was seen many times. The rearrangement uses TRBV3-1 and TRBJ2-3; no firm D call. V dropped 4 bases and J dropped 4 bases, with 12 bases sitting between them. CDR3 length: 14 residues. CDR1 LGHDT and CDR2 YNNKEL come from the germline V gene (reference sequence). The CDR3 nucleotides read TGTGCCAGCAGCCCCCAGGCCAGCTCAGATACGCAGTATTTT. Its protein product is CASSPQASSDTQYF.

The chain combines TRBV13 with TRBJ1-1, with unresolved D. Per germline, CDR1 PRHDT and CDR2 FYEKMQ (reference sequence). The CDR3 runs 16 residues. V lost 5 bases and J 5 bases, leaving 21 bases between the germline ends. CDR3 protein: CASSQNGEGVETEAFF. As DNA, the CDR3 is TGTGCCAGCAGCCAGAACGGGGAGGGCGTTGAGACTGAAGCTTTCTTT.

This clonotype showed up many times. The chain uses TRBV20-1 and TRBJ1-5; D is possibly TRBD1 (6 bases). Germline V CDR1 and CDR2: DFQATT, SNEGSKA (reference sequence). The CDR3 runs 14 residues. V lost 0 bases, J lost 7 bases, and 13 bases lay in between. CDR3 in amino acids: CSARDAGGVQPQHF. The CDR3 coding sequence is TGCAGTGCTAGAGATGCGGGGGGCGTGCAGCCCCAGCATTTT.

This clonotype was seen many times. The V and J genes are TRBV12-5 and TRBJ1-2; TRBD1 might be the D (5 bases). V lost 6 bases and J 8 bases, leaving 13 bases between the germline ends. Germline loops: CDR1 LGHNT, CDR2 FRNRAP. The CDR3 is 12 residues long. CDR3 in amino acids: CASGPPGGGYTF. For the CDR3, the DNA is TGTGCTAGTGGACCCCCCGGGGGAGGCTACACCTTC. The whole variable domain, remainder taken from reference TRBV12-5 and TRBJ1-2, is DARVTQTPRHKVTEMGQEVTMRCQPILGHNTVFWYRQTMMQGLELLAYFRNRAPLDDSGMPKDRFSAEMPDATLATLKIQPSEPRDSAVYFCASGPPGGGYTFGSGTRLTVV.

The rearrangement uses TRBV19 and TRBJ2-2, with 9 bases that match TRBD2. The CDR3 is 16 amino acids. The germline V gene has CDR1 LNHDA and CDR2 SQIVND (reference sequence). The V gene end was trimmed by 3 bases and the J gene end by 6 bases; junction bases not matched to a gene: 8. This chain's CDR3 is CASSIGGGRAPGELFF. The CDR3 bases are TGTGCCAGTAGTATCGGGGGCGGGAGGGCCCCCGGGGAGCTGTTTTTT.

This clonotype has a count of ten or more. The CDR3 reads CASSPPLTGTDTQYF. The CDR3 DNA reads TGTGCCAGCTCACCACCTCTAACGGGCACAGATACGCAGTATTTT. The chain combines TRBV18 with TRBJ2-3; no reliable D call. CDR1 and CDR2 from the germline V gene are KGHSH and LQKENI. V shed 0 bases and J shed 1 base, with 8 bases lying between them. This CDR3 spans 15 amino acids.

This clonotype was observed a single time. V usage is TRBV30 and J usage is TRBJ2-2; D is unclear. Between the trimmed V and J ends, which lost 2 bases and 10 bases, there was a span of 11 bases. CDR1 and CDR2 (germline): GTSNPN, SVGIG (reference sequence). This CDR3 contains 12 residues. CDR3 loop: CAWSLYHVELFF. The DNA of the CDR3 is TGTGCCTGGAGTCTTTATCACGTGGAGCTGTTTTTT.

This clonotype was observed many times. The V call is TRBV20-1, the J call TRBJ1-6, with 9 bases fitting TRBD1. V lost 5 bases and J lost 10; bases outside the gene matches: 6. CDR3 length: 13 amino acids. Germline CDR1 DFQATT, CDR2 SNEGSKA (reference sequence). CDR3 DNA: TGCAGTGCTCCGGGACAGGGAGTGTCACCCCTCCACTTT. As protein: CSAPGQGVSPLHF.